What follows are 11 T cell receptor beta chains derived from one specimen sequenced in a study of long-term antiretroviral therapy in people with HIV. This was the immunoSEQ v3.0 assay at survey level. Assay used: immunoSEQ multiplex PCR; TCRdb lists only in-frame clones, some missing. The table shows roughly 25,000 clones, with 85% occurring only once. The source material was unsorted PBMCs, sampled 2.3 years after starting antiretroviral therapy. These receptors came from a man aged 35-49 years with HIV.

V and J are TRBV5-1 and TRBJ2-7; D possibly matches TRBD1 or TRBD2 (6 bases each). Per germline, CDR1 SGHRS and CDR2 YFSETQ. The CDR3 is 16 residues long. Trimming shortened V by 4 bases and J by 5 bases, and 22 bases separated the two germline ends. CDR3 in amino acids: CASSPSGAGLWNEQYF. DNA of the CDR3: TGCGCCAGCAGCCCGTCGGGGGCCGGGCTATGGAACGAGCAGTACTTC.

CDR3 bases: TGTGCCAGCAGCGACGGGGTAGCGGGAAAACTCTACGAGCAGTACTTC. Translation: CASSDGVAGKLYEQYF. The V gene is TRBV7-9, the J gene TRBJ2-7, with TRBD2 matching over 8 bases. The length of the CDR3 is 16 residues. Germline assignment: CDR1 SEHNR and CDR2 FQNEAQ (reference sequence). Unmatched junction bases numbered 12, after V lost 5 bases and J lost 3 bases.

In its sample, this clone was seen a few times. This chain uses TRBV2 with TRBJ1-2; 12 bases are a match to TRBD1. The V gene's germline CDR1 is SNHLY and CDR2 FYNNEI. The CDR3 is 14 residues long. The trim removed 6 bases at V and 7 bases at J, leaving 6 bases unmatched. The CDR3 region has the DNA TGTGCCAGCAGGGGACAGGGGGCTGGTGCTGGCTACACCTTC. It specifies CASRGQGAGAGYTF.

The chain recombines TRBV6-1 with TRBJ1-2, with D possibly matching TRBD1 (6 bases). The CDR3 runs 15 residues. Trimming pared 5 bases from V and 0 bases from J, leaving 13 bases between. CDR1 and CDR2 (germline): MNHNS, SASEGT. CDR3 region: CASSKGDGSNYGYTF. The CDR3 bases are TGTGCCAGCAGTAAGGGGGATGGATCTAACTATGGCTACACCTTC.

A few counts support this clone. The chain joins TRBV5-6 to TRBJ2-7, with D uncertain. This CDR3 is 15 amino acids long. The germline V and J ends were trimmed by 3 bases and 5 bases, with 18 bases remaining between them. Per germline, CDR1 SGHDT and CDR2 YYEEEE. The CDR3 region has the DNA TGTGCCAGCAGCTCTCTGCAGTCGACTTTCCACGAGCAGTACTTC. Amino acids: CASSSLQSTFHEQYF.

CDR3 nucleotide sequence: TGTGCCAGCAGCTTAGATCAGGGGGCACAGTTCACCGGGGAGCTGTTTTTT. Protein sequence: CASSLDQGAQFTGELFF. This sequence joins TRBV11-2 and TRBJ2-2; 8 nucleotides line up with TRBD1. Germline loops: CDR1 SGHAT, CDR2 FQNNGV. V was clipped by 0 bases and J by 4 bases; unmatched bases: 7. The CDR3 sequence is 17 residues long.

The chain has TRBV19 and TRBJ1-5; no firm D call. Trimming left V 3 bases short and J 0 bases short, with 9 bases between. The length of the CDR3 is 15 residues. CDR1 LNHDA and CDR2 SQIVND come from the germline V gene (reference sequence). The CDR3 loop reads CASSIHMYSNQPQHF. The CDR3 coding sequence is TGTGCCAGTAGTATCCATATGTATAGCAATCAGCCCCAGCATTTT.

The chain recombines TRBV14 with TRBJ2-7; no clear D. Germline V gene data show CDR1 as SGHDN and CDR2 as FVKESK. Trimming left V 0 bases short and J 6 bases short, with 9 bases between. This CDR3 has 13 amino acids. This CDR3 reads CASSQEPFSEQYF. CDR3 in DNA: TGTGCCAGCAGCCAAGAACCCTTCTCCGAGCAGTACTTC.

The gene calls are TRBV29-1 and TRBJ2-3, with D perhaps assigned TRBD1 or TRBD2 (6 bases each). Trimming took off 1 base at V and 4 bases at J, with 15 bases between the two ends. The length of the CDR3 is 15 residues. Germline CDR1 is SQVTM and CDR2 is ANQGSEA. CDR3 nucleotides: TGCAGCGTTGAAGGGAGAGCCGGGGGCGCAGATACGCAGTATTTT. Protein: CSVEGRAGGADTQYF.

The genes are TRBV4-1 and TRBJ2-1, with TRBD2 identical over 7 bases. Germline V gives CDR1 MGHRA, CDR2 YSYEKL. J was trimmed by 0 bases and V by 0 bases; bases with no gene match: 17. The CDR3 runs 21 residues. The CDR3 region has the DNA TGCGCCAGCAGCCAAGATCTCCCGGGAGGTCTCCCTCACGACTCCTACAATGAGCAGTTCTTC. This codes for CASSQDLPGGLPHDSYNEQFF.

This clone showed up just a few times. The CDR3 DNA is TGCAGCGTTGACGAGGACAGGGGGCCCAGTGAAGCTTTCTTT. This translates into CSVDEDRGPSEAFF. The chain employs TRBV29-1 and TRBJ1-1, with TRBD1 identical over 11 bases. CDR1 is SQVTM and CDR2 is ANQGSEA in the germline V gene. After removal of 3 bases from V and 7 bases from J, the junction contained 7 bases not matched to a gene. The CDR3 runs 14 residues.